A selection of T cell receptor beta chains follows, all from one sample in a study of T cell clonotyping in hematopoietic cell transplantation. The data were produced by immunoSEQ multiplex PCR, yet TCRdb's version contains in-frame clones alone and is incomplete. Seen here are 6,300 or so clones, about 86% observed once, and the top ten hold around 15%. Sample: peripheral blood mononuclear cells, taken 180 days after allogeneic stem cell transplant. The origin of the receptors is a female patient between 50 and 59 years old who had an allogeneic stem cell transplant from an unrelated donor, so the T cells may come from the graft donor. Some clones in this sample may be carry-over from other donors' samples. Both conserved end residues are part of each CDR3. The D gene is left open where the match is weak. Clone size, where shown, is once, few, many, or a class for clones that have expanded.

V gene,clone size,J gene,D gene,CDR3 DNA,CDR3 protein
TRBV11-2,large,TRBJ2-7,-,TGTGCCAGCAGCTACGACCAGACAGTTACCTACGAGCAGTACTTC,CASSYDQTVTYEQYF
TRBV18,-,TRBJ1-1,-,TGTGCCAGCTCAAGCGGGGAGGGCACTGAAGCTTTCTTT,CASSSGEGTEAFF
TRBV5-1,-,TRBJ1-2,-,TGCGCCAGCAGCTACCACTCCCCCGGGACACCGGCCTATGGCTACACCTTC,CASSYHSPGTPAYGYTF
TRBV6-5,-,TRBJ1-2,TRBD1,TGTGCCAGCAGTTACCGGGACAGAACTAATGGCTACACCTTC,CASSYRDRTNGYTF
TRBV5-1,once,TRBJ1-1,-,TGCGCCAGCAGGCGACAGGAGGAGACTGAAGCTTTCTTT,CASRRQEETEAFF
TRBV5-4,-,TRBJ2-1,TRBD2,TGTGCCAGCAGCTTTACGGGGGGACCCTACAATGAGCAGTTCTTC,CASSFTGGPYNEQFF
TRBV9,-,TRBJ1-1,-,TGTGCCAGCAGCTCCCATCCGAGGGACCCTAAGGGAGCTTTCTTT,CASSSHPRDPKGAFF
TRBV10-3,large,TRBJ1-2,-,TGTGCCGGCCTTCCCTTCGATGGCTACACCTTC,CAGLPFDGYTF
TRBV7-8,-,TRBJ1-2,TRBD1,TGTGCCAGCAGCCCCTCATCTAGGACAGGGGCAGAGGGCTACACCTTC,CASSPSSRTGAEGYTF
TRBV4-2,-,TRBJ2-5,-,TGTGCCAGCAGCCAAAGCAGGGGCCAAGAGACCCAGTACTTC,CASSQSRGQETQYF
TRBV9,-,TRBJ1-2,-,TGTGCCAGCAGCGACTCCGGGACGTTAGATGGCTACACCTTC,CASSDSGTLDGYTF
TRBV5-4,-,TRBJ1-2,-,TGTGCCAGCAGCTTGGACTATGGCTACACCTTC,CASSLDYGYTF
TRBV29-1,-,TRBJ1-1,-,TGCAGCGCCCGGTGGAACACTGAAGCTTTCTTT,CSARWNTEAFF
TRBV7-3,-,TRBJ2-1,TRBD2,TGTGCCAGCAGCTTAAACCCAGCGGGGGCCTACAATGAGCAGTTCTTC,CASSLNPAGAYNEQFF
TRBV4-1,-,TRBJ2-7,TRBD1,TGCGCCAGCAGCCAAGAGCCGGGACAGGGGGGGACCTACGAGCAGTACTTC,CASSQEPGQGGTYEQYF
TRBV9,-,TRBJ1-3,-,TGTGCCAGCAGCAATAGTCTACAGGGCCACTCTGGAAACACCATATATTTT,CASSNSLQGHSGNTIYF
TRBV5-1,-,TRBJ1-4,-,TGCGCCAGCAGCTTCTTGACAGACGAAAAACTGTTTTTT,CASSFLTDEKLFF
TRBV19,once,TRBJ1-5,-,TGTGCCAGTAGTATTATTCAGCAGGGGTACAATCAGCCCCAGCATTTT,CASSIIQQGYNQPQHF
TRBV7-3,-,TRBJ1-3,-,TGTGCCAGCAGCTTAAGCGGAGGTTATGGAAACACCATATATTTT,CASSLSGGYGNTIYF
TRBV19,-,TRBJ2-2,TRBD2,TGTGCCAGTAGTATAAGCGGGGGGACTACCGGGGAGCTGTTTTTT,CASSISGGTTGELFF
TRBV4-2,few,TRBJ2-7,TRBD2,TGTGCCAGCAGCCTTCGCGGGGGAGCCTACGAGCAGTACTTC,CASSLRGGAYEQYF
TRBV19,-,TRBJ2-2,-,TGTGCCAGTAGTATTAATGCAGGGTCCCCCGGGGAGCTGTTTTTT,CASSINAGSPGELFF
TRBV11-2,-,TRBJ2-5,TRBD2,TGTGCCAGCAGCCCGTGGGGACTAGCGGTAATTGAGACCCAGTACTTC,CASSPWGLAVIETQYF
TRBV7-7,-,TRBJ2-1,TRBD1,TGTGCTAGCAGCTTAGTCCCGGGACAGGACTACAATGAGCAGTTCTTC,CASSLVPGQDYNEQFF
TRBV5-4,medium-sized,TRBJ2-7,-,TGTGCCAGCAGTCCTGATACAGCGTTCCGCACCTACGAGCAGTACTTC,CASSPDTAFRTYEQYF
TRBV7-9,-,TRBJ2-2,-,TGTGCCAGCAGACCCGGGGAAGGGGCGAACGGGGAGCTGTTTTTT,CASRPGEGANGELFF
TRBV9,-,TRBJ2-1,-,TGTGCCAGCAGCGCCGGACAGATTGAGCAGTTCTTC,CASSAGQIEQFF
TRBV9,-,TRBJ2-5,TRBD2,TGTGCCAGCAGCGTTTCGTATGGCGGGGGTAGTGAGACCCAGTACTTC,CASSVSYGGGSETQYF
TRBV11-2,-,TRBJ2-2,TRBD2,TGTGCCAGCAGCTTCGGACTAGCGGGGGGGGTCGGGGAGCTGTTTTTT,CASSFGLAGGVGELFF
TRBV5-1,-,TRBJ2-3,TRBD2,TGCGCCAGCAGCTTGGGGACTAGCGGGGGGGCAGGCACAGATACGCAGTATTTT,CASSLGTSGGAGTDTQYF
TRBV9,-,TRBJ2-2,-,TGTGCCAGCAGCGTAGGAGGGTTACCCGGGGAGCTGTTTTTT,CASSVGGLPGELFF
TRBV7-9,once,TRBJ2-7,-,TGTGCCAGCAGCTTACGGGGAGCGTGGCAGTCCGGGGGGCAGTACTTC,CASSLRGAWQSGGQYF
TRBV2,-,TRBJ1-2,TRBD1,TGTGCCAGCAGTATACTACAGGGGACCTCGGATGGCTACACCTTC,CASSILQGTSDGYTF
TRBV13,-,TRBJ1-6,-,TGTGCCAGCAGCTTAGTTGGAGAACGTCCTTCACCCCTCCACTTT,CASSLVGERPSPLHF
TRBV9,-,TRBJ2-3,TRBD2,TGTGCCAGCAGCTCCCAGCGGGGGAGGCGAGATACGCAGTATTTT,CASSSQRGRRDTQYF
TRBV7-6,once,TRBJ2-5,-,TGTGCCAGCAGCTTTACCTGGGAGACCCAGTACTTC,CASSFTWETQYF
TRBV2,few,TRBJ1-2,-,TGTGCCAGCTCCAGGAGCCAGGATGAGAATGGCTACACCTTC,CASSRSQDENGYTF
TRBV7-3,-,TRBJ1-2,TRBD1,TGTGCCAGCAGCTTCGACAGGGACCCTAACTATGGCTACACCTTC,CASSFDRDPNYGYTF
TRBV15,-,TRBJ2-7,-,TGTGCCACCAGCAGAGAAAAGTGGGACGAGCAGTACTTC,CATSREKWDEQYF
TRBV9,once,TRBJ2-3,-,TGTGCCAGCAGCGTAGACGGGGTGGATGTCACAGATACGCAGTATTTT,CASSVDGVDVTDTQYF
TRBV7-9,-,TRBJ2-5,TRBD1,TGTGCCAGCACCCTACAGGGGCCCTCGCGTGGGACCCAGTACTTC,CASTLQGPSRGTQYF
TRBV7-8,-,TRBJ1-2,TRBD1,TGTGCCAGCAGCTTAGGGGTGACAGGGGCCCGGGGGTATGGCTACACCTTC,CASSLGVTGARGYGYTF
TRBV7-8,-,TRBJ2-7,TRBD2,TGTGCCAGCAGCCTTAGCGGGGGGGTCTCCTACGAGCAGTACTTC,CASSLSGGVSYEQYF
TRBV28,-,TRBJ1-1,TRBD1,TGTGCCAGCAGACCACAGGGGGTAGGGACTGAAGCTTTCTTT,CASRPQGVGTEAFF
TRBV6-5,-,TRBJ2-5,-,TGTGCCAGCAGTCCCGTCCCGAGGCAAGAGACCCAGTACTTC,CASSPVPRQETQYF
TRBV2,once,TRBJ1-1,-,TGTGCCAGCAGTGGGGGAAGGGCTTTCTTT,CASSGGRAFF
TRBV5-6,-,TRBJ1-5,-,TGTGCCAGCAGCCTAGGTGTGTTTAGCAATCAGCCCCAGCATTTT,CASSLGVFSNQPQHF
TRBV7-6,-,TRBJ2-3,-,TGTGCCAGCAGCTTAGGGCCGAAATACACAGATACGCAGTATTTT,CASSLGPKYTDTQYF
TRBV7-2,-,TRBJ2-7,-,TGTGCCAGCAGCTTGTACAGGGCAAGTGGCGAGCAGTACTTC,CASSLYRASGEQYF
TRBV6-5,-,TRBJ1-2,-,TGTGCCAGCACCATAGGGCCGGGTAACTATGGCTACACCTTC,CASTIGPGNYGYTF
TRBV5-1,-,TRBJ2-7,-,TGCGCCAGCAGCTTGGGGTCGGGTGGGGGGCACGAGCAGTACTTC,CASSLGSGGGHEQYF
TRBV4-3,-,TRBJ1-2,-,TGCGCCAGCAGCCAAGGACACCACGACTATGGCTACACCTTC,CASSQGHHDYGYTF
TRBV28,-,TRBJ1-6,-,TGTGCCAGCAGTCTGACGGAAGGCGATTCACCCCTCCACTTT,CASSLTEGDSPLHF
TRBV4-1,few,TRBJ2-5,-,TGCGCCAGCAGCCCGGACCAGGGGATGTTAGAGACCCAGTACTTC,CASSPDQGMLETQYF
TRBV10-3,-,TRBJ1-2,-,TGTGCCATCGAAGCGGGGATAAGAGGCTACACCTTC,CAIEAGIRGYTF
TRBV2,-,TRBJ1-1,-,TGTGCCAGCTCGGGGTCGTACACTGAAGCTTTCTTT,CASSGSYTEAFF
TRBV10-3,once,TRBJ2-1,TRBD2,TGTGCCATCAGCGGACTAGCTGACAATGAGCAGTTCTTC,CAISGLADNEQFF
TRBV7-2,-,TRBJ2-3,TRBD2,TGTGCCAGCAGCCATAGCGGGGGGGCAGGTGATACGCAGTATTTT,CASSHSGGAGDTQYF
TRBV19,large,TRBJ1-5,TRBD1,TGTGCCAGTAGTACCGGGACAGTTTATGGCAATCAGCCCCAGCATTTT,CASSTGTVYGNQPQHF
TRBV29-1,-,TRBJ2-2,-,TGCAGCGTTGTGAGGGAGAACACCGGGGAGCTGTTTTTT,CSVVRENTGELFF